The text below deals with one T cell receptor beta chain. The study ran its PCR with 60 Vbeta and 13 Jbeta primers. Clones were sequenced by immunoSEQ multiplex PCR, and TCRdb holds only the in-frame ones, with some missing. The sample records under 200,000 clones, around 68% being singletons. The record originates from a study of cytomegalovirus exposure and HLA in healthy donors. Germline CDR1 and CDR2: LNHDA and SQIVND (reference sequence). Between the trimmed V and J ends, which lost 11 bases and 0 bases, there was a span of 22 bases. There are 16 residues in the CDR3. The sample was PBMCs. This TCR was sampled from a man in his fifties or sixties in good health and CMV-seronegative. V and J are TRBV19 and TRBJ1-1; the D gene is possibly TRBD1 (6 bases). CDR3 sequence reads: CAASPQGRSMNTEAFF. The CDR3 DNA is TGTGCCGCTTCCCCGCAGGGGCGGTCAATGAACACTGAAGCTTTCTTT.